The 16 T cell receptor beta chains below come from one sample, sequenced in a study of cytomegalovirus exposure and HLA in healthy donors. Researchers ran the PCR with 60 Vbeta and 13 Jbeta primers. Clones were read by immunoSEQ multiplex PCR, and TCRdb kept only the in-frame ones, dropping some. The repertoire holds under 200,000 clones, with approximately 80% as singletons. The sequenced sample consisted of PBMCs. Receptors originate from a woman aged 25 to 39 in good health and CMV-seropositive.

The DNA for the CDR3 is TGTGCCAGCAGCCCGCTACTAGCGGGGGGGCTGGGTGAGCAGTTCTTC. Encoded protein: CASSPLLAGGLGEQFF. The J gene is TRBJ2-1, the V gene TRBV11-2, with 13 bases identical to TRBD2. Unmatched junction bases numbered 10, after V lost 5 bases and J lost 9 bases. Germline CDR1 SGHAT, CDR2 FQNNGV. The CDR3 extends over 16 amino acids.

In DNA, the CDR3 is TGTGCCAGCAGTGAGAAACAGAACACTGAAGCTTTCTTT. Encoded protein: CASSEKQNTEAFF. The V and J genes are TRBV6-1 and TRBJ1-1; no clear D. V shed 3 bases and J shed 1 base, with 6 bases lying between them. CDR1 is MNHNS and CDR2 is SASEGT in the germline V gene. The CDR3 is 13 residues long.

The chain combines TRBV10-3 with TRBJ2-1; D is unresolved. Trimming left V 6 bases short and J 5 bases short, with 5 bases between. Germline V gene lookup returns CDR1 ENHRY and CDR2 SYGVKD. The CDR3 has 11 residues. CDR3 amino acids: CAISTDNEQFF. CDR3 sequence (DNA): TGTGCCATCAGCACAGACAATGAGCAGTTCTTC.

This chain uses TRBV28 with TRBJ2-5; 7 positions agree with TRBD2. Germline V CDR1 and CDR2: MDHEN, SYDVKM. Unmatched junction bases numbered 11, after V lost 5 bases and J lost 5 bases. This CDR3 has 15 residues. The CDR3 nucleotides read TGTGCCAGCAGTACACCGGGCCCCGGGGGGGAGACCCAGTACTTC. This sequence encodes CASSTPGPGGETQYF.

CDR3 loop: CAISEQGKGGYTF. The CDR3, as DNA: TGTGCCATCAGTGAGCAGGGGAAAGGTGGCTACACCTTC. The V call is TRBV10-3, the J call TRBJ1-2; possibly TRBD1 for D (6 bases). CDR1 is ENHRY, CDR2 SYGVKD, per germline. V lost 2 bases and J lost 7, with 11 bases in between. The CDR3 runs 13 residues.

This clone turned up a few times. The genes are TRBV25-1 and TRBJ2-7, with 7 bases aligning to TRBD2. The CDR3 length is 13 residues. The germline V gene has CDR1 MGHDK and CDR2 SYGVNS. Losses at the gene ends were 6 bases for V and 2 bases for J; bases not matched to a gene: 4. The CDR3 is CASSLGGTYEQYF. DNA of the CDR3: TGTGCCAGCAGCCTCGGGGGGACCTACGAGCAGTACTTC.

This sequence joins TRBV10-3 and TRBJ2-3, with TRBD2 matching 16 bases. With V trimmed by 4 bases and J by 3 bases, 16 bases remained unmatched. There are 21 residues in the CDR3. Germline assignment: CDR1 ENHRY and CDR2 SYGVKD. CDR3 sequence (DNA): TGTGCCATCAGTGGAAGGGGACTAGCGGGGGGGCAGACGACGGGTACAGATACGCAGTATTTT. This encodes CAISGRGLAGGQTTGTDTQYF.

The CDR3: CASSGEGNQPQHF. The CDR3 nucleotides read TGTGCCAGCAGTGGCGAGGGCAATCAGCCCCAGCATTTT. The chain is built from TRBV6-1 and TRBJ1-5; D call uncertain. The CDR3 loop spans 13 amino acids. CDR1 MNHNS and CDR2 SASEGT come from the germline V gene. V dropped 4 bases and J dropped 2 bases, with 6 bases sitting between them.

The chain employs TRBV9 and TRBJ2-1, with D perhaps TRBD2 (7 bases). The germline V gene has CDR1 SGDLS and CDR2 YYNGEE. The CDR3 sequence is 11 residues long. Trimming pared 5 bases from V and 12 bases from J, leaving 12 bases between. CDR3 coding DNA: TGTGCCAGCAGTGAGGGGGGGCTGCAGTTCTTC. Translating gives CASSEGGLQFF.

The CDR3 DNA reads as TGCGCCAGCAGCTTCGGTTCCCAAGAGACCCAGTACTTC. Residues: CASSFGSQETQYF. This chain joins TRBV5-1 and TRBJ2-5, with no clear D. The CDR3 covers 13 residues. Trimming removed 2 bases from V and 1 base from J, with 6 bases in between. Germline V lookup: CDR1 SGHRS, CDR2 YFSETQ.

The chain joins TRBV5-1 to TRBJ2-1; 7 nucleotides line up with TRBD2. The V and J ends lost 5 bases and 6 bases, in that order; junction bases with no gene match: 14. Germline loops: CDR1 SGHRS, CDR2 YFSETQ. This CDR3 is built from 16 residues. The CDR3 reads CASSLTKRDLFNEQFF. In DNA form, the CDR3 reads TGCGCCAGCAGTCTGACAAAGCGGGACCTATTCAATGAGCAGTTCTTC.

The V gene is TRBV6-5, the J gene TRBJ1-6; TRBD1 might be the D (6 bases). Between the trimmed V and J ends, which lost 6 bases and 7 bases, there was a span of 16 bases. The CDR3 covers 15 residues. Germline V gene sequence: CDR1 MNHEY, CDR2 SVGAGI. The CDR3 nucleotides read TGTGCCAGCAGCCGATTGGGACATGACAATTCACCCCTCCACTTT. Translating gives CASSRLGHDNSPLHF.

A single count supports this clone. The rearrangement joins TRBV23-1 to TRBJ2-7; possibly TRBD1 for D (6 bases). TRBV23-1 is sorted into the ORF group, with uncertain function. Trimming pared 3 bases from V and 4 bases from J, leaving 13 bases between. The CDR3 covers 14 residues. Here the CDR3 reads CASSHGGAWYEQYF. The CDR3, as DNA: TGCGCCAGCAGTCATGGGGGCGCATGGTACGAGCAGTACTTC.

The genes are TRBV18 and TRBJ2-3, with TRBD2 as a possible D gene (6 bases). Germline V gives CDR1 KGHSH, CDR2 LQKENI. The CDR3 consists of 14 residues. Trimming left V 3 bases short and J 3 bases short, with 10 bases between. The CDR3 sequence is CASSPGAGTDTQYF. The CDR3 nucleotides are TGTGCCAGCTCACCCGGAGCGGGTACAGATACGCAGTATTTT.

The chain carries TRBV7-6 and TRBJ2-5; 7 nucleotides agree with TRBD2. CDR1 and CDR2 from the germline V gene are SGHVS and FNYEAQ. The CDR3 is made up of 16 amino acids. J gave up 5 bases and V 4 bases, and 13 bases lay outside the gene matches. CDR3 DNA: TGTGCCAGCAGCTCTCCGAGGCGGGGGTTTAGGGAGACCCAGTACTTC. It is translated as CASSSPRRGFRETQYF. Filled out from reference TRBV7-6 and TRBJ2-5, the complete variable domain reads GAGVSQSPRYKVTKRGQDVALRCDPISGHVSLYWYRQALGQGPEFLTYFNYEAQQDKSGLPNDRFSAERPEGSISTLTIQRTEQRDSAMYRCASSSPRRGFRETQYFGPGTRLLVL.

The V call is TRBV19, the J call TRBJ2-1; D perhaps matches TRBD2 (5 bases). The V gene lost 6 bases and the J gene lost 3 bases, with 18 bases spanning the gap. The CDR3 covers 16 residues. CDR1 and CDR2 from the germline V gene are LNHDA and SQIVND (reference sequence). The CDR3 region has the DNA TGTGCCAGTAGAAGACTCGCCGCCGGGATCTACAATGAGCAGTTCTTC. Translating it yields CASRRLAAGIYNEQFF.